This TCR beta chain originates from a study of T cell clones after liver transplantation. Using immunoSEQ multiplex PCR, the repertoire was profiled, and TCRdb retains in-frame clones only, with some absent. This sample carries 20,000 to 30,000 clones, almost 70% of them seen once, and the ten largest clones take about 3%. Overall study findings and caveats: Donor-reactive sequences fell more than third party-reactive ones, suggesting partial deletion.

In regard to this clone: Its antigen is not identified.

This TCR was sampled from a human donor who received a liver transplant. The material sequenced was CD4+ T cells from blood, taken before liver transplant.

The CDR3 reads CASKGTLYEQYF. The DNA of the CDR3 is TGTGCCAGCAAGGGGACACTTTACGAGCAGTACTTC. The chain couples TRBV2 to TRBJ2-7; D perhaps matches TRBD1 (6 bases). The CDR3 loop spans 12 amino acids. Trimming pared 7 bases from V and 4 bases from J, leaving 11 bases between. From germline, CDR1 is SNHLY and CDR2 FYNNEI.